These T cell receptor beta chains were read from a single sample in a study of blood T cell repertoires in COVID-19. Clones were read by immunoSEQ multiplex PCR, and TCRdb kept only the in-frame ones, dropping some. The repertoire consists of under 100,000 clones, with 80% to 90% occurring once and the leading ten covering approximately 13%. Sample: peripheral blood. The source of these receptors is a human donor in a cohort sampled during active COVID-19. The CDR3 runs from the conserved cysteine through the conserved F or W. The D gene is left open where the match is weak. Size values are once, few and many counts, or a class for expanded clones, and some rows have none.

J gene: TRBJ2-5; V gene: TRBV6-2/TRBV6-3; clone size: -; D gene: TRBD2; CDR3 DNA: TGTGCCAGCAGCCCATGGACTAGCGGGGGGGCCGGGGAGACCCAGTACTTC; CDR3 protein: CASSPWTSGGAGETQYF
J gene: TRBJ2-1; V gene: TRBV7-3; clone size: medium-sized; D gene: TRBD2; CDR3 DNA: TGTGCCAGCGGTTTAGCGGGGGACAACAATGAGCAGTTCTTC; CDR3 protein: CASGLAGDNNEQFF
J gene: TRBJ1-6; V gene: TRBV18; clone size: -; D gene: TRBD1; CDR3 DNA: TGTGCCAGCTCACCTCGGGACAGCCTTAATTCACCCCTCCACTTT; CDR3 protein: CASSPRDSLNSPLHF
J gene: TRBJ2-5; V gene: TRBV5-1; clone size: few; D gene: TRBD2; CDR3 DNA: TGCGCCAGCAGCTTTGGACTAGCGGGGGGATGGGAGACCCAGTACTTC; CDR3 protein: CASSFGLAGGWETQYF
J gene: TRBJ1-6; V gene: TRBV2; clone size: -; D gene: TRBD1; CDR3 DNA: TGTGCCAGCAGTGATTTAGGACAGGGGGCCTCACCCCTCCACTTT; CDR3 protein: CASSDLGQGASPLHF
J gene: TRBJ2-1; V gene: TRBV5-1; clone size: -; D gene: -; CDR3 DNA: TGCGCCAGCAGCCCCGGGGTAGGGTCCGGAGATGAGCAGTTCTTC; CDR3 protein: CASSPGVGSGDEQFF
J gene: TRBJ1-2; V gene: TRBV30; clone size: once; D gene: TRBD1; CDR3 DNA: TGTGCCTGGAGACTGGGACAGGGGGCTAACTATGGCTACACCTTC; CDR3 protein: CAWRLGQGANYGYTF
J gene: TRBJ2-7; V gene: TRBV5-1; clone size: -; D gene: TRBD1; CDR3 DNA: TGCGCCAGCAGCCTGACAGGGGGCGCCTACGAGCAGTACTTC; CDR3 protein: CASSLTGGAYEQYF
J gene: TRBJ2-3; V gene: TRBV12-3/TRBV12-4; clone size: -; D gene: -; CDR3 DNA: TGTGCCAGCAGTTTAGGAGAATATACGCAGTATTTT; CDR3 protein: CASSLGEYTQYF
J gene: TRBJ1-6; V gene: TRBV19; clone size: once; D gene: TRBD1; CDR3 DNA: TGTGCCAGTAGTATAGCATCCCGAGGACAGGGGAATTCACCCCTCCACTTT; CDR3 protein: CASSIASRGQGNSPLHF
J gene: TRBJ2-6; V gene: TRBV7-2; clone size: -; D gene: -; CDR3 DNA: TGTGCCAGCAGCTACGCGTCTTCTGGGGCCAACGTCCTGACTTTC; CDR3 protein: CASSYASSGANVLTF
J gene: TRBJ1-3; V gene: TRBV6-5; clone size: -; D gene: TRBD1; CDR3 DNA: TGTGCCAGCAGTTACTCGGGACAGATCTCTGGAAACACCATATATTTT; CDR3 protein: CASSYSGQISGNTIYF